What follows is one T cell receptor (beta chain) and its context. Recruitment covered 25 or so US areas and drew participants whose ages spanned about 18 to 89 years. Clinical history reported by participants formed the basis on which cohorts were assigned. Each recovered donor of Cohort 3 presented with two negative PCRs, clearance, or symptom resolution. The sample comes from a study of blood T cell repertoires in COVID-19. Study context: In each case, the material was cDNA or gDNA derived from T cells, B-cell-depleted T cells, or PBMCs.

TCRdb's copy holds only in-frame clones and misses some; the assay was immunoSEQ multiplex PCR. The repertoire includes 150,000 to 200,000 clones, approximately 82% of them detected once, and 15% sits in the top ten. The sample consisted of PBMCs or T cells enriched from blood (not recorded which). The receptor comes from a man between 50 and 59 years old who had recovered from COVID-19.

As DNA, the CDR3 is TGTGCCAGCAGCTCGGGACAGGGCCGTGGCTACACCTTC. It codes for CASSSGQGRGYTF. The chain combines TRBV11-3 with TRBJ1-2; 9 bases fit TRBD1. The V gene's germline CDR1 is SGHNT and CDR2 YENEEA. V lost 4 bases, J lost 7 bases, and 4 bases stayed unmatched. The CDR3 spans 13 residues.